The entry that follows covers one TCR beta chain sequence. Its antigen is unknown. The sample comes from a study of graft-versus-host responses after intestinal transplantation. At the level of the study: Following induction with anti-thymocyte globulin, all recipients were given tacrolimus and steroids for three to four years.

Germline values: CDR1 MNHNS, CDR2 SASEGT. V lost 2 bases to trimming and J lost 2 bases, with 10 bases between them. The CDR3 loop spans 15 amino acids. Study results and caveats: GvH clones occurred in recipient marrow; some first appeared in ileum or blood. Those patients showing graft-donor T cell macrochimerism displayed high graft-versus-host to host-versus-graft clonal ratios in allografts.

Clones were sequenced by immunoSEQ multiplex PCR, and TCRdb holds only the in-frame ones, with some missing. The top ten hold around 0.49% of the sample, which has more than 90,000 clones, approximately 92% seen once. The sequencing used unstimulated CD8+ T cells sorted from spleen or lymph node cells, collected before intestinal transplant. The receptor's source is a human donor who received an intestinal transplant. The V gene is TRBV6-1, the J gene TRBJ1-5; D might be TRBD1 (5 bases). The CDR3 sequence is CASSEKGVGNQPQHF. For the CDR3, the DNA is TGTGCCAGCAGTGAAAAAGGGGTTGGCAATCAGCCCCAGCATTTT.